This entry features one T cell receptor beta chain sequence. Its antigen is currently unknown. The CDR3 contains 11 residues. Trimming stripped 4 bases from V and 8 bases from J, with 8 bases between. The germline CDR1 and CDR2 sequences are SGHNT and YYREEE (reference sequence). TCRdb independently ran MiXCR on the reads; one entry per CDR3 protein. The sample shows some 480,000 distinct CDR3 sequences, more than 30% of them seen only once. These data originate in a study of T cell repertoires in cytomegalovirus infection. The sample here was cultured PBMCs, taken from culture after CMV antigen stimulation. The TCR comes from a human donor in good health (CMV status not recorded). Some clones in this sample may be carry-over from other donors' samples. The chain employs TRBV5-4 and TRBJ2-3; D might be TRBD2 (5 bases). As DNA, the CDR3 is TGTGCCAGCAGCCGAGAGGGTACGCAGTATTTT. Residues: CASSREGTQYF.